These 14 T cell receptor beta chains share one sample of origin, sequenced in a study of cytomegalovirus exposure and HLA in healthy donors. 13 Jbeta primers and 60 Vbeta primers were used for the PCR. Sequenced by immunoSEQ multiplex PCR; TCRdb stores in-frame clones only, minus some. The top ten clones hold around 3.4% of a sample with under 110,000 clones, less than 85% of them seen once. Sequencing was done on a sample of PBMCs. These receptors came from a man aged 55-75 years in good health and CMV-seronegative.

The chain joins TRBV7-2 to TRBJ2-1; 11 nucleotides agree with TRBD2. V lost 5 bases to trimming and J lost 0 bases; unmatched junction nucleotides: 3. The length of the CDR3 is 16 residues. CDR1 and CDR2 from the germline V gene are SGHTA and FQGNSA. CDR3 residues: CASSQGLAASYNEQFF. The CDR3 nucleotides are TGTGCCAGCAGCCAGGGACTAGCGGCCTCCTACAATGAGCAGTTCTTC.

The genes are TRBV14 and TRBJ1-3; unclear D gene. This CDR3 region has 16 residues. Germline CDR1 is SGHDN and CDR2 is FVKESK. V dropped 1 base and J dropped 3 bases, with 13 bases sitting between them. The CDR3 sequence is CASSQARVVNGNTIYF. The CDR3, as DNA: TGTGCCAGCAGCCAAGCCCGGGTCGTCAATGGAAACACCATATATTTT.

The chain combines TRBV7-3 with TRBJ2-3, with D tentatively TRBD1 (6 bases). There are 13 residues in the CDR3. The V gene's germline CDR1 is SGHTA and CDR2 FQGTGA. The V end was cut by 5 bases, the J end by 4 bases, with 10 bases between. CDR3 in DNA: TGTGCCAGCAGCACAGGGATGGCAGATACGCAGTATTTT. Amino acids: CASSTGMADTQYF.

This clone is a singleton in its sample. This chain links TRBV5-5 with TRBJ1-5, with D maybe TRBD1 (6 bases). From germline, CDR1 is SGHKS and CDR2 YYEKEE (reference sequence). This CDR3 has 16 residues. The V and J ends lost 0 bases and 0 bases respectively, with 10 bases between them. The CDR3 protein is CASSLETGLSNQPQHF. The CDR3 DNA reads TGTGCCAGCAGCTTGGAGACAGGCCTTAGCAATCAGCCCCAGCATTTT.

The V gene is TRBV30, the J gene TRBJ2-5; a possible D gene is TRBD1 (5 bases). Germline CDR1 reads GTSNPN; CDR2 reads SVGIG (reference sequence). V gave up 0 bases and J gave up 1 base, with 9 bases separating them. This CDR3 is 14 amino acids long. The CDR3: CAWSVYGAQETQYF. The CDR3 nucleotides read TGTGCCTGGAGTGTGTATGGGGCCCAAGAGACCCAGTACTTC. Drawing the rest from reference TRBV30 and TRBJ2-5, the complete variable domain is SQTIHQWPATLVQPVGSPLSLECTVEGTSNPNLYWYRQAAGRGLQLLFYSVGIGQISSEVPQNLSASRPQDRQFILSSKKLLLSDSGFYLCAWSVYGAQETQYFGPGTRLLVL.

The CDR3 sequence is CASSERPTDTQYF. Written as DNA, the CDR3 is TGTGCCAGCAGTGAGCGGCCCACAGATACGCAGTATTTT. The gene calls are TRBV6-1 and TRBJ2-3; D not certain. CDR1 and CDR2 (germline): MNHNS, SASEGT. Trimming stripped 3 bases from V and 2 bases from J, with 6 bases between. This CDR3 region has 13 residues.

The chain employs TRBV5-6 and TRBJ2-4, with TRBD1 as a possible D gene (5 bases). Between the trimmed V and J ends, which lost 1 base and 5 bases, there was a span of 13 bases. The CDR3 sequence is 15 residues long. CDR1 is SGHDT, CDR2 YYEEEE, per germline. CDR3 sequence reads: CASSLYRSRENIQYF. CDR3 coding DNA: TGTGCCAGCAGCTTGTACAGGTCTCGGGAAAACATTCAGTACTTC.

The chain joins TRBV5-1 to TRBJ1-4; tentative D call: TRBD1 (5 bases). Trimming shortened V by 0 bases and J by 5 bases, and 11 bases separated the two germline ends. Germline V lookup: CDR1 SGHRS, CDR2 YFSETQ. The CDR3 has 15 residues. The CDR3 is CASSLAGLKNEKLFF. The CDR3 region has the DNA TGCGCCAGCAGCTTGGCGGGACTGAAAAATGAAAAACTGTTTTTT. The full variable domain, completed using reference TRBV5-1 and TRBJ1-4, is KAGVTQTPRYLIKTRGQQVTLSCSPISGHRSVSWYQQTPGQGLQFLFEYFSETQRNKGNFPGRFSGRQFSNSRSEMNVSTLELGDSALYLCASSLAGLKNEKLFFGSGTQLSVL.

This clone was found a few times. The gene calls are TRBV2 and TRBJ1-1, with TRBD1 as a possible D gene (6 bases). The CDR3 extends over 14 amino acids. Between the trimmed V and J ends, which lost 4 bases and 1 base, there was a span of 10 bases. Germline V gives CDR1 SNHLY, CDR2 FYNNEI. In DNA, the CDR3 is TGTGCCAGCAGTGCCAGGACAGAGAACACTGAAGCTTTCTTT. Amino acid sequence: CASSARTENTEAFF.

V is TRBV15 and J is TRBJ2-7; a weak D match, TRBD1 (5 bases). The CDR3 is 12 amino acids. The V gene lost 2 bases and the J gene lost 5 bases, with 7 bases spanning the gap. Germline V CDR1 and CDR2: LNHNV, YYDKDF (reference sequence). Here the CDR3 reads CATSRKGDEQYF. Written as DNA, the CDR3 is TGTGCCACCAGCAGAAAAGGGGACGAGCAGTACTTC.

This chain connects TRBV28 to TRBJ2-1, with D tentatively TRBD2 (5 bases). The germline V gene has CDR1 MDHEN and CDR2 SYDVKM. V shed 5 bases and J shed 0 bases, with 20 bases lying between them. CDR3 length: 18 amino acids. For the CDR3, the DNA is TGTGCCAGCAGTCCCCAAGGACTTCTTCCGAGCTCCTACAATGAGCAGTTCTTC. Its protein is CASSPQGLLPSSYNEQFF.

The V call is TRBV19, the J call TRBJ1-5; D is uncertain. The CDR3 length is 12 residues. Germline V gene data show CDR1 as LNHDA and CDR2 as SQIVND (reference sequence). V was cut by 6 bases and J by 7 bases, with 10 bases left in between. CDR3 DNA sequence: TGTGCCAGTAGAGATGGCAGACAGCCCCAGCATTTT. This translates into CASRDGRQPQHF.

This clone was found a few times. The gene calls are TRBV28 and TRBJ1-2; a possible D gene is TRBD1 (6 bases). Germline CDR1 is MDHEN and CDR2 is SYDVKM. The CDR3 sequence is 13 residues long. V lost 8 bases and J 6 bases, leaving 16 bases between the germline ends. CDR3 protein: CASVQGIGNGYTF. The CDR3 bases are TGTGCCAGCGTCCAGGGGATCGGTAATGGCTACACCTTC.

On this clone itself: The sample holds other DNA sequences that translate to the same CDR3. The chain uses TRBV5-1 and TRBJ2-3; 9 nucleotides align to TRBD2. Germline V gene sequence: CDR1 SGHRS, CDR2 YFSETQ. V shed 0 bases, J shed 2 bases, and the junction held 4 bases outside the gene matches. The CDR3 runs to 16 residues. In DNA form, the CDR3 reads TGCGCCAGCAGCTTGGGGCTAGCGGGGATCACAGATACGCAGTATTTT. Translation: CASSLGLAGITDTQYF.